This paragraph reports one T cell receptor beta chain. These data originate in a study of blood T cell repertoires in COVID-19. Whole-study context: Spain, Italy and the United States supplied samples that represented acute and convalescent COVID-19. From T cells, B-cell-depleted T cells, or PBMCs came the material, which was cDNA or gDNA.

The CDR3 covers 13 residues. Trimming shortened V by 2 bases and J by 8 bases, and 12 bases separated the two germline ends. Germline V gene data show CDR1 as SGHAT and CDR2 as FQNNGV. In the source study's methods: Reference gene primer amplification gave estimated nucleated cell counts. Using immunoSEQ multiplex PCR, the repertoire was profiled, and TCRdb retains in-frame clones only, with some absent. That table supplies the V and J calls and clone size; D and trimming were determined from the DNA. This table holds some 260,000 clones, roughly 86% found once. The sequence came from a human donor in a cohort sampled during active COVID-19. The sample consisted of peripheral blood. This sequence joins TRBV11-2 and TRBJ1-1, with D perhaps TRBD1 (6 bases). CDR3 sequence: CASSLYAGTEAFF. The CDR3 DNA reads as TGTGCCAGCAGCTTATACGCAGGGACAGAAGCTTTCTTT. Complete variable domain (other parts from reference TRBV11-2 and TRBJ1-1): EAGVAQSPRYKIIEKRQSVAFWCNPISGHATLYWYQQILGQGPKLLIQFQNNGVVDDSQLPKDRFSAERLKGVDSTLKIQPAKLEDSAVYLCASSLYAGTEAFFGQGTRLTVV.